The clone carrying this TCR beta chain showed up many times. This sample is drawn from a study of response to subunit inactivated influenza vaccine. TCRdb reprocessed the RT-PCR reads with MiXCR, giving one entry per CDR3 protein. The sample consists of 860,000 or so distinct CDR3 sequences, around 21% of them appearing once. The receptor was derived from a middle-aged man who received an inactivated influenza vaccine. This specimen consisted of PBMCs from blood, obtained roughly 5 days after vaccination.

The CDR3 loop reads CASSLGLARSYEQYF. The DNA for the CDR3 is TGTGCCAGCAGCTTAGGGTTAGCTCGCTCCTACGAGCAGTACTTC. The chain combines TRBV6-2 or TRBV6-3 with TRBJ2-7; D unresolved. CDR1 MNHEY and CDR2 SVGEGT come from the germline V gene. V lost 6 bases to trimming and J lost 0 bases, with 15 bases between them. The CDR3 is made up of 15 amino acids.